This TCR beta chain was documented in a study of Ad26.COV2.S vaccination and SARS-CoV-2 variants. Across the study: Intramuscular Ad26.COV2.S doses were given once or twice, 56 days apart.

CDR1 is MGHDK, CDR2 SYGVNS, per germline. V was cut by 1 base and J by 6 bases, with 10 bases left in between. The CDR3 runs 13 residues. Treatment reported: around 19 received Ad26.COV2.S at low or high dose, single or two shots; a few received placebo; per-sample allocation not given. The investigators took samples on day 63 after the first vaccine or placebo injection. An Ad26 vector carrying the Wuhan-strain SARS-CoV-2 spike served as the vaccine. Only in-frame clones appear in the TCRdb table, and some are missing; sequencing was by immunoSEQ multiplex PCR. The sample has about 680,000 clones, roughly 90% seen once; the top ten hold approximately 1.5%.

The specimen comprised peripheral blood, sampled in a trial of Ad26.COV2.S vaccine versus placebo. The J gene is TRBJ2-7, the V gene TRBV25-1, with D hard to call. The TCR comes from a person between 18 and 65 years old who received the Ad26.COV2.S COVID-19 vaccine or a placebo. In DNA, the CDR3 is TGTGCCAGCAGTGAATCCCCCCCTAGCGAGCAGTACTTC. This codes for CASSESPPSEQYF.